This is a list of T cell receptor beta chains from one sample in a study of blood T cell repertoires in COVID-19. This table comes from immunoSEQ multiplex PCR, and its TCRdb copy is limited to in-frame clones, with some not included. The sample has 130,000 or so clones, 86% seen once. The sample comprised peripheral blood. The receptors come from a man between 35 and 55 years old with acute or convalescent COVID-19. Each CDR3 is given with its conserved first and last residue. A D gene is named only where the DNA matches it firmly. The size of a clone is reported for some rows only, either as once, few or many, or as a class for expanded clones.

v_gene	d_gene	j_gene	abundance	CDR3nt	CDR3aa
TRBV9	NA	TRBJ2-1	NA	TGTGCCAGCAGCGCTACCTTTGAGCGGAGAGCCTACAATGAGCAGTTCTTC	CASSATFERRAYNEQFF
TRBV12-3/TRBV12-4	NA	TRBJ1-1	NA	TGTGCCAGCACCCCCAAAATGAACACTGAAGCTTTCTTT	CASTPKMNTEAFF
TRBV27	NA	TRBJ2-3	NA	TGTGCCAGCAGCGAGCGGCACCACACAGATACGCAGTATTTT	CASSERHHTDTQYF
TRBV9	NA	TRBJ2-2	once	TGTGCCAGCAGCGTAGTCGCGGGGTCGAACACCGGGGAGCTGTTTTTT	CASSVVAGSNTGELFF
TRBV20-1	NA	TRBJ2-7	NA	TGCAGTGCTCGAGAGTCGTACGAGCAGTACTTC	CSARESYEQYF
TRBV11-2	NA	TRBJ2-7	NA	TGTGCCAGCAGCTTTTTAGTTACCTACGAGCAGTACTTC	CASSFLVTYEQYF
TRBV4-1	TRBD2	TRBJ2-5	NA	TGCGCCAGCAGCCAAGCTCGGCTAGCGGGGCAGGAGACCCAGTACTTC	CASSQARLAGQETQYF
TRBV7-8	TRBD1	TRBJ1-5	few	TGTGCCAGCAGCTTAGGTGCGGGACAGTATAGCAATCAGCCCCAGCATTTT	CASSLGAGQYSNQPQHF
TRBV4-1	TRBD1	TRBJ1-2	NA	TGCGCCAGCAGCCAGTCCGGGACAGGGCCCACTAACTATGGCTACACCTTC	CASSQSGTGPTNYGYTF
TRBV7-6	NA	TRBJ2-3	once	TGTGCCAGCACTCGGGGGGCTGGAGGTCTCACAGATACGCAGTATTTT	CASTRGAGGLTDTQYF
TRBV25-1	NA	TRBJ1-3	NA	TGTGCCAGCAGCCCCCTACAGGCCTCTGGAAACACCATATATTTT	CASSPLQASGNTIYF
TRBV11-2	NA	TRBJ1-6	NA	TGTGCCAGCAGCCGGGGGGGGAGCTCACCCCTCCACTTT	CASSRGGSSPLHF
TRBV7-7	NA	TRBJ2-5	NA	TGTGCCAGCAGCGTAGGGGGAGGGACCCGCCAAGAGACCCAGTACTTC	CASSVGGGTRQETQYF
TRBV6-2/TRBV6-3	NA	TRBJ1-5	NA	TGTGCCAGCAGTGCCGGGACAACGGAGAATCAGCCCCAGCATTTT	CASSAGTTENQPQHF
TRBV9	TRBD1	TRBJ2-1	NA	TGTGCCAGCAGCCGAAAATTAGCACCCGGGACAGGGACCTACAATGAGCAGTTCTTC	CASSRKLAPGTGTYNEQFF
TRBV5-4	TRBD2	TRBJ2-3	NA	TGTGCCAGCAGCTTGGTTACTAGCGGGACTAGCACAGATACGCAGTATTTT	CASSLVTSGTSTDTQYF
TRBV24-1	TRBD1	TRBJ1-1	NA	TGTGCCACCAGTGACAAATCGACAGGGAAGAACACTGAAGCTTTCTTT	CATSDKSTGKNTEAFF
TRBV30	TRBD2	TRBJ2-7	NA	TGTGCCCGGGGTCAGCGGGGGGACACCTACGAGCAGTACTTC	CARGQRGDTYEQYF
TRBV6-2/TRBV6-3	TRBD1	TRBJ2-7	NA	TGTGCCAGCAGTTACCCGGACAGGTTCGAGCAGTACTTC	CASSYPDRFEQYF
TRBV4-1	TRBD1	TRBJ1-3	NA	TGCGCCAGCAGCCTAATCCAGGGGGTCGGAAACACCATATATTTT	CASSLIQGVGNTIYF
TRBV6-2/TRBV6-3	TRBD1	TRBJ1-1	NA	TGTGCCAGCAGCCGCGGACAGGGAAGGAACACTGAAGCTTTCTTT	CASSRGQGRNTEAFF
TRBV11-3	NA	TRBJ2-2	few	TGTGCCAGCAGCTTAGAAGTGGGAACAGGGAACACCGGGGAGCTGTTTTTT	CASSLEVGTGNTGELFF
TRBV15	NA	TRBJ1-3	few	TGTGCCACCAGCAGAGGCGACAACCACTCTGGAAACACCATATATTTT	CATSRGDNHSGNTIYF
TRBV5-4	TRBD2	TRBJ2-2	NA	TGTGCCAGCAGCTTGGGGCTAGCGGGGAACACCGGGGAGCTGTTTTTT	CASSLGLAGNTGELFF
TRBV19	NA	TRBJ2-1	NA	TGTGCCAGTAGGAAGGGGGTGATAAGCAATGAGCAGTTCTTC	CASRKGVISNEQFF
TRBV12-5	NA	TRBJ2-3	NA	TGTGCTAGTAACAGGGATACGCAGTATTTT	CASNRDTQYF
TRBV18	TRBD1	TRBJ1-2	NA	TGTGCCAGCTCACCGGACAGGGTTAATAATGGCTACACCTTC	CASSPDRVNNGYTF
TRBV24-1	TRBD2	TRBJ2-1	NA	TGTGCCACCAGTGATCCGGAGACTAGCGGAATCTACAATGAGCAGTTCTTC	CATSDPETSGIYNEQFF
TRBV30	NA	TRBJ1-6	NA	TGTGCCTGGAGTCCATACTCGACAGGACTCGGGGCACCCCTCCACTTT	CAWSPYSTGLGAPLHF
TRBV5-1	TRBD1	TRBJ2-5	NA	TGCGCCAGCATCTCAGGGGACAGCCAAGAGACCCAGTACTTC	CASISGDSQETQYF
TRBV19	NA	TRBJ1-5	few	TGTGCCAGTAGTCCCTCTCTCTCGGGGGGCCATAGCAATCAGCCCCAGCATTTT	CASSPSLSGGHSNQPQHF
TRBV2	NA	TRBJ2-7	once	TGTGCCAGCAGTGTTAAAATCAGGGTGATCGACGAGCAGTACTTC	CASSVKIRVIDEQYF
TRBV7-3	TRBD2	TRBJ2-7	NA	TGTGCCAGCAGCCCCCGACTAGCGGGGGGCCCCCACGAGCAGTACTTC	CASSPRLAGGPHEQYF
TRBV6-4	TRBD2	TRBJ2-3	NA	TGTGCCAGCAGTGAGGGGACTAGCGGGGGGCAAGATACGCAGTATTTT	CASSEGTSGGQDTQYF
TRBV19	NA	TRBJ1-5	NA	TGTGCCAGTAGTAAGAGGGATCAGCCCCAGCATTTT	CASSKRDQPQHF
TRBV7-3	TRBD2	TRBJ2-5	once	TGTGCCAGCAGCCCTAGCGGGGGGCCGGAGACCCAGTACTTC	CASSPSGGPETQYF
TRBV5-6	NA	TRBJ2-3	NA	TGTGCCAGCAGCCAGGCTAGGGGGGGGGCACACGGTACGCAGTATTTT	CASSQARGGAHGTQYF
TRBV6-2/TRBV6-3	NA	TRBJ2-7	NA	TGTGCCAGCAGTTACTTATCTCTACAGGGTACCTACGAGCAGTACTTC	CASSYLSLQGTYEQYF
TRBV7-2	TRBD2	TRBJ2-1	NA	TGTGCCAGCAGCTTAGCGGGGAGGGAGGATGAGCAGTTCTTC	CASSLAGREDEQFF
TRBV12-5	TRBD1	TRBJ2-3	NA	TGTGCTAGTGGCACAGGGGGCTATACGCAGTATTTT	CASGTGGYTQYF
TRBV5-1	TRBD2	TRBJ2-5	NA	TGCGCCAGCAGCTCGACCCGGGGGGGGCCGGAGACCCAGTACTTC	CASSSTRGGPETQYF
TRBV9	NA	TRBJ2-5	few	TGTGCCAGCAGCGAGTCCCCTCACAGGGCCCAAGAGACCCAGTACTTC	CASSESPHRAQETQYF
TRBV9	NA	TRBJ1-4	NA	TGTGCCAGCAGCGTAGCAGGGGCATCGTCTAATGAAAAACTGTTTTTT	CASSVAGASSNEKLFF
TRBV19	NA	TRBJ1-4	once	TGTGCCAGTAGTATAGGACAGAATGAAAAACTGTTTTTT	CASSIGQNEKLFF
TRBV2	TRBD1	TRBJ1-1	once	TGTGCCAAAACAGGGGACACTGAAGCTTTCTTT	CAKTGDTEAFF
TRBV19	TRBD1	TRBJ1-1	once	TGTGCCAGTAGTCGGGACAGGTTGAACACTGAAGCTTTCTTT	CASSRDRLNTEAFF
TRBV2	NA	TRBJ2-3	few	TGTGCCAGCATCCCTTTAACTAGCACAGATACGCAGTATTTT	CASIPLTSTDTQYF
TRBV19	NA	TRBJ2-5	NA	TGTGCCAGTATGGCAGGGTGTGAGACCCAGTACTTC	CASMAGCETQYF
TRBV30	NA	TRBJ1-2	NA	TGTGCCTGGATATGCGGGGAGGGCTACACCTTC	CAWICGEGYTF
TRBV7-2	NA	TRBJ2-5	NA	TGTGCCAGCAGCTTAGACGGGAGCTTTGGAGAGACCCAGTACTTC	CASSLDGSFGETQYF
TRBV20-1	TRBD1	TRBJ1-4	NA	TGCAGTGCTAGTCCCTGGACAGGGGATGAAAAACTGTTTTTT	CSASPWTGDEKLFF
TRBV7-9	NA	TRBJ1-3	NA	TGTGCCAGCAGCTTAGACAGATACGGAAACACCATATATTTT	CASSLDRYGNTIYF
TRBV6-1	TRBD1	TRBJ1-5	NA	TGTGCCAGCAGTGGGACAGGGAAGGGGGTCTATAGCAATCAGCCCCAGCATTTT	CASSGTGKGVYSNQPQHF
TRBV30	TRBD1	TRBJ1-6	NA	TGTGCCTGGAGGGGGACAGGGGAAAGGTCACCCCTCCACTTT	CAWRGTGERSPLHF
TRBV2	NA	TRBJ1-4	NA	TGTGCCAGCAGTGAGGGAGGGGGTGAAAAACTGTTTTTT	CASSEGGGEKLFF
TRBV2	NA	TRBJ1-2	NA	TGTGCCAGCAGCGCAGGGATAAGTCGAGGCTATGGCTACACCTTC	CASSAGISRGYGYTF
TRBV7-9	NA	TRBJ1-5	NA	TGTGCCAGCAGCTTAGTCTCAGGGGTAGGCCGTAGCAATCAGCCCCAGCATTTT	CASSLVSGVGRSNQPQHF
TRBV19	NA	TRBJ1-1	NA	TGTGCCAGTATGGCGTGGGGAGCGAACACTGAAGCTTTCTTT	CASMAWGANTEAFF
TRBV7-2	NA	TRBJ1-1	NA	TGTGCCAGCAGCTTAGCGACAAAGAACACTGAAGCTTTCTTT	CASSLATKNTEAFF
TRBV30	NA	TRBJ1-4	few	TGTGCCTGGAGTGTATCGCGGCGAGATGAAAAACTGTTTTTT	CAWSVSRRDEKLFF